These 24 T cell receptor beta chains came from one sample sequenced in a study of blood T cell repertoires in COVID-19. Measured with immunoSEQ multiplex PCR; TCRdb has only the in-frame clones, and not every one. The sample includes 150,000 to 160,000 clones, roughly 78% of them seen just once. Sequenced: peripheral blood. All receptors derive from a man of 80 years or more with acute or convalescent COVID-19.

This sequence joins TRBV11-2 and TRBJ1-2, with TRBD1 matching over 7 bases. From germline, CDR1 is SGHAT and CDR2 FQNNGV. The ends lost 5 bases at V and 2 bases at J; junction bases unmatched: 5. This CDR3 region has 14 residues. CDR3 bases: TGTGCCAGCAGCACGACAGGGATCAACTATGGCTACACCTTC. Residues: CASSTTGINYGYTF. Using reference TRBV11-2 and TRBJ1-2 for the parts outside the CDR3, the full variable domain is EAGVAQSPRYKIIEKRQSVAFWCNPISGHATLYWYQQILGQGPKLLIQFQNNGVVDDSQLPKDRFSAERLKGVDSTLKIQPAKLEDSAVYLCASSTTGINYGYTFGSGTRLTVV.

The chain carries TRBV7-9 and TRBJ2-7; 7 nucleotides line up with TRBD1. Germline loops: CDR1 SEHNR, CDR2 FQNEAQ (reference sequence). V lost 3 bases to trimming and J lost 3 bases; unmatched junction nucleotides: 2. This CDR3 has 13 amino acids. The CDR3: CASSFGDSYEQYV. DNA for the CDR3: TGTGCCAGCAGCTTCGGGGACAGCTACGAGCAGTACGTC.

This clone was recorded a few times. The chain combines TRBV19 with TRBJ2-7; 10 bases agree with TRBD1. The CDR3 loop spans 15 amino acids. The V gene's germline CDR1 is LNHDA and CDR2 SQIVND (reference sequence). Trimming at V came to 7 bases and at J to 4 bases, leaving 10 bases not matched to a gene. DNA of the CDR3: TGTGCCAGTACTCAGGGGGGACAGGGGTTGTACGAGCAGTACTTC. Its translation is CASTQGGQGLYEQYF.

This chain uses TRBV7-9 with TRBJ2-7; D may be TRBD2 (5 bases). Germline V gene lookup returns CDR1 SEHNR and CDR2 FQNEAQ (reference sequence). This CDR3 contains 11 residues. Trimming took 8 bases from V and 4 from J, leaving 9 bases between them. The CDR3 DNA follows: TGTGCCAGCGGGAGCACTTACGAGCAGTACGTC. This gives the protein CASGSTYEQYV.

CDR3 sequence reads: CASTPTGVRNEQFF. The CDR3 DNA is TGTGCCAGTACCCCGACAGGGGTTCGGAATGAGCAGTTCTTC. V usage is TRBV19 and J usage is TRBJ2-1; TRBD1 matches at 8 bases. This CDR3 region has 14 residues. From germline, CDR1 is LNHDA and CDR2 SQIVND (reference sequence). V was clipped by 7 bases and J by 7 bases; unmatched bases: 9. The entire variable domain, with the rest obtained from reference TRBV19 and TRBJ2-1, is as follows: DGGITQSPKYLFRKEGQNVTLSCEQNLNHDAMYWYRQDPGQGLRLIYYSQIVNDFQKGDIAEGYSVSREKKESFPLTVTSAQKNPTAFYLCASTPTGVRNEQFFGPGTRLTVL.

The sample holds a few counts of this clone. V gene TRBV6-1 combines with J gene TRBJ1-1; possible D gene TRBD1, 5 bases. V was shortened by 3 bases and J by 2 bases, with 16 bases between the two germline ends. The CDR3 has 16 residues. Germline-derived CDR1 and CDR2 are MNHNS and SASEGT. This chain's CDR3 is CASSDPTARGNTEAFF. The CDR3 DNA follows: TGTGCCAGCAGTGACCCGACAGCTAGGGGAAACACTGAAGCTTTCTTT.

The CDR3 DNA reads as TGTGCCAGCAGTGAAAGCGGGGGGCTTCGGGAGCAGTACTTC. Amino acids: CASSESGGLREQYF. The V and J genes are TRBV6-1 and TRBJ2-7, with 9 bases that match TRBD2. CDR1 MNHNS and CDR2 SASEGT come from the germline V gene. The CDR3 loop spans 14 amino acids. The J segment lost 7 bases and the V segment lost 2 bases, leaving 6 bases of the junction unmatched.

The chain recombines TRBV6-6 with TRBJ2-4; D is possibly TRBD1 (6 bases). The CDR3 is 14 residues long. Trimming took off 0 bases at V and 5 bases at J, with 8 bases between the two ends. Germline loops: CDR1 MNHNY, CDR2 SVGAGI (reference sequence). The CDR3 is CASSYSGQENIQYF. CDR3 sequence (DNA): TGTGCCAGCAGTTACTCGGGACAAGAAAACATTCAGTACTTC.

This CDR3 is CASSLQQGQGYTF. CDR3 sequence (DNA): TGTGCCAGCAGCTTGCAACAGGGCCAAGGCTACACCTTC. The genes are TRBV5-6 and TRBJ1-2, with D perhaps TRBD1 (6 bases). The CDR3 runs to 13 residues. Deletions cut 1 base from V and 8 bases from J, with 12 bases between. CDR1 and CDR2 from the germline V gene are SGHDT and YYEEEE.

The rearrangement uses TRBV19 and TRBJ1-1; D is undetermined. There are 13 residues in the CDR3. V was cut by 6 bases and J by 1 base, with 9 bases left in between. Germline CDR1 LNHDA, CDR2 SQIVND (reference sequence). In DNA, the CDR3 is TGTGCCAGTAGCAGGCAGGCGAACACTGAAGCTTTCTTT. Translated: CASSRQANTEAFF.

The chain uses TRBV7-8 and TRBJ2-3; tentative D call: TRBD2 (7 bases). Trimming pared 4 bases from V and 1 base from J, leaving 15 bases between. The CDR3 is 16 residues long. Germline CDR1 is SGHVS and CDR2 is FQNEAQ. CDR3 sequence: CASSSRGGVGTDTQYF. The CDR3 region has the DNA TGTGCCAGCAGCTCTAGGGGGGGGGTAGGCACAGATACGCAGTATTTT.

The V call is TRBV5-4, the J call TRBJ2-4, with 11 bases aligning to TRBD2. Germline CDR1 and CDR2: SGHNT and YYREEE (reference sequence). The trim removed 0 bases at V and 1 base at J, leaving 6 bases unmatched. The CDR3 has 18 residues. DNA of the CDR3: TGTGCCAGCAGCTTGGGGTCGGGACTAGCGGCCGCCAAAAACATTCAGTACTTC. Encoded protein: CASSLGSGLAAAKNIQYF.

This clone was seen only a few times. CDR3: CASSAGQGHYGYTF. In DNA form, the CDR3 reads TGTGCCAGCAGCGCAGGACAGGGTCACTATGGCTACACCTTC. The V gene is TRBV7-2, the J gene TRBJ1-2, with 8 bases fitting TRBD1. This CDR3 has 14 residues. Germline CDR1 and CDR2: SGHTA and FQGNSA. V shed 5 bases, J shed 3 bases, and the junction held 5 bases outside the gene matches.

On this clone: A junction end diverges from the germline sequence, so it may reflect a read error. V usage is TRBV5-1 and J usage is TRBJ2-7; 9 bases map to TRBD1. Germline V gene data show CDR1 as SGHRS and CDR2 as YFSETQ. CDR3 length: 15 amino acids. CDR3 nucleotide sequence: TGCGTCAGCAGCCCTCTGTCGGGACAGGGTTACGAGCAGTACTTC. Encoded protein: CVSSPLSGQGYEQYF.

The V and J genes are TRBV28 and TRBJ1-1; no firm D call. V was pared by 4 bases and J by 1 base, with 13 bases between. Germline CDR1 is MDHEN and CDR2 is SYDVKM. CDR3 length: 15 residues. CDR3 in DNA: TGTGCCAGCAGTTCGTCCGGTCGAGGGAACACTGAAGCTTTCTTT. Its protein product is CASSSSGRGNTEAFF.

This chain links TRBV10-3 with TRBJ1-2, with D uncertain. The V and J ends lost 4 bases and 4 bases respectively, with 10 bases between them. CDR3 length: 13 residues. Germline CDR1 is ENHRY and CDR2 is SYGVKD. The CDR3: CAISAVGLYGYTF. CDR3 in DNA: TGTGCCATCAGTGCGGTGGGCCTCTATGGCTACACCTTC.

This chain joins TRBV5-1 and TRBJ2-1; D may be TRBD1 (5 bases). The V gene's germline CDR1 is SGHRS and CDR2 YFSETQ. Trimming cost V 0 bases and J 2 bases, with 12 bases left between them. This CDR3 has 16 amino acids. The DNA for the CDR3 is TGCGCCAGCAGCTTGGGGTCGGTAGGGGCCTACAATGAGCAGTTCTTC. Translating it yields CASSLGSVGAYNEQFF.

The chain links TRBV7-3 to TRBJ2-1; 9 bases line up with TRBD2. The germline V gene encodes CDR1 SGHTA and CDR2 FQGTGA. Trimming at V came to 5 bases and at J to 3 bases, leaving 8 bases not matched to a gene. The CDR3 sequence is 16 residues long. The CDR3 protein is CASSPRLAVRYNEQFF. DNA for the CDR3: TGTGCCAGCAGCCCGCGACTAGCGGTTCGCTACAATGAGCAGTTCTTC.

V usage is TRBV7-2 and J usage is TRBJ2-5; 8 bases map to TRBD2. V gave up 5 bases and J gave up 6 bases; unmatched junction bases: 8. Germline V CDR1 and CDR2: SGHTA, FQGNSA. The CDR3 contains 14 residues. The CDR3 DNA reads as TGTGCCAGCAGCGCGCCGGGACTAGGGCAGACCCAGTACTTC. It encodes CASSAPGLGQTQYF.

J is TRBJ2-5 and V is TRBV5-1; D might be TRBD2 (5 bases). The germline V and J ends were trimmed by 1 base and 7 bases, with 8 bases remaining between them. Per the germline V gene, CDR1 is SGHRS and CDR2 is YFSETQ. CDR3 length equals 12 residues. The CDR3 region has the DNA TGCGCCAGCAGCTTGATTGCGGGGACCCAGTACTTC. It yields the protein CASSLIAGTQYF.

This chain links TRBV10-1 with TRBJ2-5; TRBD2 is a possible D gene (6 bases). The CDR3 spans 13 residues. V lost 0 bases to trimming and J lost 7 bases, with 9 bases between them. CDR1 is WNHNN and CDR2 is SYGVQD in the germline V gene (reference sequence). The CDR3 sequence: CASSESRGGTQYF. As DNA, the CDR3 is TGCGCCAGCAGTGAGTCTCGGGGAGGGACCCAGTACTTC.

This clone occurred once. V usage is TRBV5-1 and J usage is TRBJ2-3, with D perhaps TRBD2 (6 bases). The CDR3 is 14 residues long. V was pared by 1 base and J by 6 bases, with 12 bases between. Germline lookup yields CDR1 SGHRS and CDR2 YFSETQ. The CDR3 DNA reads TGCGCCAGCAGCTTGATGGGCGGGGCGGATACGCAGTATTTT. Protein sequence: CASSLMGGADTQYF.

The V gene is TRBV6-6, the J gene TRBJ2-2, with 7 bases identical to TRBD2. Germline CDR1 reads MNHNY; CDR2 reads SVGAGI (reference sequence). CDR3 length: 16 residues. After removal of 4 bases from V and 1 base from J, the junction contained 6 bases not matched to a gene. CDR3 region: CASSSSGGVNTGELFF. The DNA for the CDR3 is TGTGCCAGCAGTTCCAGTGGGGGGGTGAACACCGGGGAGCTGTTTTTT.

The V gene is TRBV5-4, the J gene TRBJ2-5; tentative D call: TRBD2 (7 bases). The CDR3 runs to 16 residues. Germline lookup yields CDR1 SGHNT and CDR2 YYREEE (reference sequence). V lost 4 bases to trimming and J lost 5 bases, with 21 bases between them. The DNA of the CDR3 is TGTGCCAGCAGCCTACCGGGGGGCCCCGGTTCGGAGACCCAGTACTTC. It codes for CASSLPGGPGSETQYF.